A selection of T cell receptor beta chains follows, all from one sample in a study of blood T cell repertoires in COVID-19. Data came from immunoSEQ multiplex PCR; TCRdb stores just in-frame clones and leaves some out. The sample shows roughly 250,000 clones, 85% to 90% of them seen only once. Sequencing was done on a sample of PBMCs or T cells enriched from blood (not recorded which). The receptors derive from a woman aged 18-35 years who had recovered from COVID-19. Each CDR3 is given with its conserved first and last residue. Each record gives: D gene, V gene, J gene, clone size, CDR3 DNA, CDR3 protein. D genes are given only for firm matches. Clone size appears in some rows only: once, few, many, or a class for an expanded clone.

d_gene: -
v_gene: TRBV5-4
j_gene: TRBJ2-7
abundance: -
CDR3nt: TGTGCCAGCAGCTTTTCGTACGGGGTCGAGCAGTACTTC
CDR3aa: CASSFSYGVEQYF

d_gene: TRBD1
v_gene: TRBV10-3
j_gene: TRBJ1-5
abundance: -
CDR3nt: TGTGCCACAACTCAGGGGGAAGGCAATCAGCCCCAGCATTTT
CDR3aa: CATTQGEGNQPQHF

d_gene: TRBD1
v_gene: TRBV29-1
j_gene: TRBJ1-1
abundance: -
CDR3nt: TGCAGCGTTAGGACAGGTGGTGAAGCTTTCTTT
CDR3aa: CSVRTGGEAFF

d_gene: -
v_gene: TRBV7-9
j_gene: TRBJ2-3
abundance: -
CDR3nt: TGTGCCAGCAGCTTAGAGTCTAGAACCCTTACGCAGTATTTT
CDR3aa: CASSLESRTLTQYF

d_gene: -
v_gene: TRBV6-6
j_gene: TRBJ2-7
abundance: once
CDR3nt: TGTGCCAGCACTCCAGGGGGGATCTACGAGCAGTACTTC
CDR3aa: CASTPGGIYEQYF

d_gene: TRBD1
v_gene: TRBV10-2
j_gene: TRBJ1-2
abundance: -
CDR3nt: TGCGCCAGCAGTGAGACAGGGGAATACGGCTACACCTTC
CDR3aa: CASSETGEYGYTF

d_gene: TRBD1
v_gene: TRBV11-2
j_gene: TRBJ2-7
abundance: few
CDR3nt: TGTGCCAGCAGCTTAGCTAGGGGACAGAGTTACTACGAGCAGTACTTC
CDR3aa: CASSLARGQSYYEQYF

d_gene: -
v_gene: TRBV19
j_gene: TRBJ1-2
abundance: -
CDR3nt: TGTGCCAGTAGTATGGGGAGGTTTCACTATGGCTACACCTTC
CDR3aa: CASSMGRFHYGYTF

d_gene: -
v_gene: TRBV29-1
j_gene: TRBJ1-1
abundance: -
CDR3nt: TGCAGCGTTAATCAGGGGCGGAACACTGAAGCTTTCTTT
CDR3aa: CSVNQGRNTEAFF

d_gene: -
v_gene: TRBV5-4
j_gene: TRBJ2-3
abundance: -
CDR3nt: TGTGCCAGCAGCCCGGGGACTCGAAGCACAGATACGCAGTATTTT
CDR3aa: CASSPGTRSTDTQYF

d_gene: TRBD1
v_gene: TRBV5-1
j_gene: TRBJ1-5
abundance: -
CDR3nt: TGCGCCAGCAGCTTGGAGGGGGCTGTAGGACAGCCCCAGCATTTT
CDR3aa: CASSLEGAVGQPQHF

d_gene: -
v_gene: TRBV10-3
j_gene: TRBJ2-3
abundance: -
CDR3nt: TGTGCCATCCTCGGGGGTAGCACAGATACGCAGTATTTT
CDR3aa: CAILGGSTDTQYF

d_gene: TRBD1
v_gene: TRBV6-5
j_gene: TRBJ1-2
abundance: -
CDR3nt: TGTGCCAGCAGTCCGACGGGACAGGGTAACTATGGCTACACCTTC
CDR3aa: CASSPTGQGNYGYTF

d_gene: TRBD1
v_gene: TRBV2
j_gene: TRBJ2-4
abundance: -
CDR3nt: TGTGCCAGCCGGGACAGACTAGCCAAAAACATTCAGTACTTC
CDR3aa: CASRDRLAKNIQYF

d_gene: TRBD1
v_gene: TRBV20-1
j_gene: TRBJ2-7
abundance: few
CDR3nt: TGCAGTGCTAGTAGGGACAGGCAGCGCGAGCAGTACTTC
CDR3aa: CSASRDRQREQYF

d_gene: TRBD2
v_gene: TRBV7-9
j_gene: TRBJ2-5
abundance: -
CDR3nt: TGTGCCAGCAGCTCGACTAGCATGGAGACCCAGTACTTC
CDR3aa: CASSSTSMETQYF

d_gene: -
v_gene: TRBV5-1
j_gene: TRBJ1-1
abundance: -
CDR3nt: TGCGCCAGCAGCTTGGGCCCGGACACTGAAGCTTTCTTT
CDR3aa: CASSLGPDTEAFF

d_gene: TRBD1
v_gene: TRBV5-1
j_gene: TRBJ2-1
abundance: -
CDR3nt: TGCGCCAGCAGCAGCACAGGGGGGCCCTACAATGAGCAGTTCTTC
CDR3aa: CASSSTGGPYNEQFF

d_gene: TRBD2
v_gene: TRBV11-2
j_gene: TRBJ2-2
abundance: -
CDR3nt: TGTGCCAGCAGCTTACAGGCGGGGGGGCTTAGCGGGGAGCTGTTTTTT
CDR3aa: CASSLQAGGLSGELFF

d_gene: -
v_gene: TRBV7-9
j_gene: TRBJ2-5
abundance: -
CDR3nt: TGTGCCAGCAGCTCTACAGGGAAACGGGGCGAGACCCAGTACTTC
CDR3aa: CASSSTGKRGETQYF

d_gene: -
v_gene: TRBV4-2
j_gene: TRBJ1-5
abundance: -
CDR3nt: TGTGCCAGCAGCCAAGGGGGGGGCGCCTATCAGCCCCAGCATTTT
CDR3aa: CASSQGGGAYQPQHF

d_gene: TRBD1
v_gene: TRBV6-5
j_gene: TRBJ1-6
abundance: -
CDR3nt: TGTGCCAGCAGTTTGATGGGACAGGGTAATTCACCCCTCCACTTT
CDR3aa: CASSLMGQGNSPLHF

d_gene: TRBD2
v_gene: TRBV5-6
j_gene: TRBJ2-7
abundance: -
CDR3nt: TGTGCCAGCGAGGGGAGGGGTTTGTACGAGCAGTACTTC
CDR3aa: CASEGRGLYEQYF

d_gene: -
v_gene: TRBV29-1
j_gene: TRBJ2-7
abundance: -
CDR3nt: TGCAGCGCCCGGGGTGGGGATACCCTCTCCGAGCAGTACTTC
CDR3aa: CSARGGDTLSEQYF

d_gene: TRBD2
v_gene: TRBV6-5
j_gene: TRBJ2-7
abundance: -
CDR3nt: TGTGCCAGCAGCGCGGGGGGGCCTGGGGGCGAGCAGTACTTC
CDR3aa: CASSAGGPGGEQYF

d_gene: -
v_gene: TRBV29-1
j_gene: TRBJ1-1
abundance: -
CDR3nt: TGCAGCGTTCAGGAGGGGAGAATGAACACTGAAGCTTTCTTT
CDR3aa: CSVQEGRMNTEAFF

d_gene: TRBD1
v_gene: TRBV12-3/TRBV12-4
j_gene: TRBJ1-5
abundance: few
CDR3nt: TGTGCCAGCAGCCTGGGACAGGGTCAGCCCCAGCATTTT
CDR3aa: CASSLGQGQPQHF

d_gene: TRBD1
v_gene: TRBV7-8
j_gene: TRBJ1-6
abundance: few
CDR3nt: TGTGCCAGCAGCGCCGGGACAGGGGATTCACCCCTCCACTTT
CDR3aa: CASSAGTGDSPLHF

d_gene: -
v_gene: TRBV5-1
j_gene: TRBJ1-2
abundance: -
CDR3nt: TGCGCCAGCAGCCTCGGGAATCTCGAGGGCTATGGCTACACCTTC
CDR3aa: CASSLGNLEGYGYTF

d_gene: -
v_gene: TRBV6-1
j_gene: TRBJ1-2
abundance: -
CDR3nt: TGTGCCAGCAGTGAAGGAGGGGGAGGGGGCTATGGCTACACCTTC
CDR3aa: CASSEGGGGGYGYTF

d_gene: TRBD1
v_gene: TRBV2
j_gene: TRBJ1-2
abundance: -
CDR3nt: TGTGCCAGCATGGTCGGGACAGGGCTTGGCTACACCTTC
CDR3aa: CASMVGTGLGYTF

d_gene: -
v_gene: TRBV16
j_gene: TRBJ2-3
abundance: -
CDR3nt: TGTGCCAGCAGCCAATCCGGTGATACGCAGTATTTT
CDR3aa: CASSQSGDTQYF

d_gene: -
v_gene: TRBV10-2
j_gene: TRBJ1-1
abundance: -
CDR3nt: TGCGCCAGCACCGTGGGGGGATTCACTGAAGCTTTCTTT
CDR3aa: CASTVGGFTEAFF

d_gene: -
v_gene: TRBV21-1
j_gene: TRBJ2-7
abundance: -
CDR3nt: TGTGCCAGCAGCAAACCGCCGGTGGCGGGGGACTCCTACGAGCAGTACTTC
CDR3aa: CASSKPPVAGDSYEQYF

d_gene: TRBD1
v_gene: TRBV18
j_gene: TRBJ2-2
abundance: -
CDR3nt: TGTGCCAGCTCAAAAGGACAGGAGAACACCGGGGAGCTGTTTTTT
CDR3aa: CASSKGQENTGELFF

d_gene: -
v_gene: TRBV28
j_gene: TRBJ1-2
abundance: -
CDR3nt: TGTGCCAGCACCGCGGGGAGTAACTATGGCTACACCTTC
CDR3aa: CASTAGSNYGYTF

d_gene: TRBD1
v_gene: TRBV11-2
j_gene: TRBJ1-1
abundance: -
CDR3nt: TGTGCCAGCAGCTCCCGTACAGGGGACACTGAAGCTTTCTTT
CDR3aa: CASSSRTGDTEAFF

d_gene: TRBD1
v_gene: TRBV29-1
j_gene: TRBJ2-2
abundance: -
CDR3nt: TGCAGCGTTGACCCGACAGGGGTGGGTACCGGGGAGCTGTTTTTT
CDR3aa: CSVDPTGVGTGELFF

d_gene: TRBD1
v_gene: TRBV5-1
j_gene: TRBJ2-5
abundance: -
CDR3nt: TGCGCCAGCAGCCCTAGACAGGGGGAAGGGGAGACCCAGTACTTC
CDR3aa: CASSPRQGEGETQYF

d_gene: TRBD2
v_gene: TRBV9
j_gene: TRBJ2-1
abundance: -
CDR3nt: TGTGCCAGCAGCGTAGTGGCGGGGGGGCCTAGTGAGCAGTTCTTC
CDR3aa: CASSVVAGGPSEQFF

d_gene: TRBD1
v_gene: TRBV18
j_gene: TRBJ1-2
abundance: -
CDR3nt: TGTGCCAGCTCACCGGCAGGGGGAGATGGTGGCTACACCTTC
CDR3aa: CASSPAGGDGGYTF

d_gene: -
v_gene: TRBV2
j_gene: TRBJ2-3
abundance: -
CDR3nt: TGTGCCAGCAGTTCACAGGGAACAGATACGCAGTATTTT
CDR3aa: CASSSQGTDTQYF

d_gene: -
v_gene: TRBV20-1
j_gene: TRBJ1-1
abundance: -
CDR3nt: TGCAGTGCAGCAAGAGCCTCTGCTTTCTTT
CDR3aa: CSAARASAFF

d_gene: -
v_gene: TRBV4-2
j_gene: TRBJ1-2
abundance: -
CDR3nt: TGTGCCAGCTCCTTGGCGGATGGCTACACCTTC
CDR3aa: CASSLADGYTF

d_gene: TRBD2
v_gene: TRBV28
j_gene: TRBJ2-1
abundance: -
CDR3nt: TGTGCCAGCAACCCAGCGGGGGGTAGGCGTGAGCAGTTCTTC
CDR3aa: CASNPAGGRREQFF

d_gene: TRBD1
v_gene: TRBV3-1/TRBV3-2
j_gene: TRBJ2-7
abundance: -
CDR3nt: TGTGCCAGCAGCCGAGGACAGGGGGCTTACGAGCAGTACTTC
CDR3aa: CASSRGQGAYEQYF

d_gene: -
v_gene: TRBV19
j_gene: TRBJ1-2
abundance: once
CDR3nt: TGTGCCAGTAGTAGGGGAGGACCTTGGGACGGCTACACCTTC
CDR3aa: CASSRGGPWDGYTF